Below, 6 T cell receptor beta chains from the same sample are listed, as sequenced in a study of cytomegalovirus exposure and HLA in healthy donors. This PCR relied on a set of 60 Vbeta primers and 13 Jbeta primers. The repertoire was sequenced with immunoSEQ multiplex PCR; TCRdb's copy has only in-frame clones and lacks some. The sample has about 230,000 clones; around 80% are singletons. What was sequenced was PBMCs. All receptors derive from a boy aged 5-17 years in good health and CMV-seronegative.

This chain connects TRBV5-1 to TRBJ2-3; TRBD2 aligns across 9 bases. Losses at the gene ends were 1 base for V and 2 bases for J; bases not matched to a gene: 11. This CDR3 contains 18 residues. Germline CDR1 SGHRS, CDR2 YFSETQ. The CDR3 is CASSLKLAGFSPTDTQYF. CDR3 nucleotide sequence: TGCGCCAGCAGCTTGAAACTAGCGGGCTTTTCCCCCACAGATACGCAGTATTTT.

Only a few counts were recorded for this clone. This specimen includes other DNA sequences encoding the same CDR3. V gene TRBV2 combines with J gene TRBJ1-1; D possibly corresponds to TRBD1 (5 bases). The V gene lost 2 bases and the J gene lost 1 base, with 5 bases spanning the gap. This CDR3 is built from 13 residues. CDR1 and CDR2 from the germline V gene are SNHLY and FYNNEI. In DNA form, the CDR3 reads TGTGCCAGCAGTGAACAGGGGAACACTGAAGCTTTCTTT. Translation gives CASSEQGNTEAFF.

V usage is TRBV7-2 and J usage is TRBJ1-5; 9 bases agree with TRBD1. The J segment lost 5 bases and the V segment lost 5 bases, leaving 7 bases of the junction unmatched. The CDR3 covers 15 residues. From germline, CDR1 is SGHTA and CDR2 FQGNSA. The CDR3, as DNA: TGTGCCAGCAGCGCCAAACAGGGGGCTTATCAGCCCCAGCATTTT. Its protein product is CASSAKQGAYQPQHF.

The chain joins TRBV7-8 to TRBJ2-2; 7 nucleotides align to TRBD1. The CDR3 extends over 20 amino acids. Germline loops: CDR1 SGHVS, CDR2 FQNEAQ. V shed 2 bases, J shed 3 bases, and the junction held 18 bases outside the gene matches. The CDR3 sequence is CASSLLGVQGSISYTGELFF. The CDR3 DNA reads TGTGCCAGCAGCTTACTAGGGGTACAGGGGAGCATCAGTTACACCGGGGAGCTGTTTTTT. The full variable domain, rest sourced from reference TRBV7-8 and TRBJ2-2, is GAGVSQSPRYKVAKRGQDVALRCDPISGHVSLFWYQQALGQGPEFLTYFQNEAQLDKSGLPSDRFFAERPEGSVSTLKIQRTQQEDSAVYLCASSLLGVQGSISYTGELFFGEGSRLTVL.

V is TRBV9 and J is TRBJ2-7; D unresolved. The germline gives CDR1 SGDLS, CDR2 YYNGEE. The length of the CDR3 is 15 residues. The V gene lost 4 bases and the J gene lost 4 bases, with 18 bases spanning the gap. CDR3 protein: CASSPMQLSRYEQYF. The CDR3 DNA is TGTGCCAGCAGCCCGATGCAATTGTCTCGGTACGAGCAGTACTTC.

In DNA, the CDR3 is TGTGCCAGCAGCCCCATGCTGGCAGGGGGGAACTATGGCTACACCTTC. Protein sequence: CASSPMLAGGNYGYTF. The rearrangement joins TRBV7-9 to TRBJ1-2; 7 nucleotides agree with TRBD1. The CDR3 totals 16 residues. In germline, CDR1 is SEHNR, CDR2 FQNEAQ (reference sequence). J gave up 2 bases and V 5 bases, and 11 bases lay outside the gene matches. Looking up the rest from reference TRBV7-9 and TRBJ1-2 gives the full variable domain: DTGVSQNPRHKITKRGQNVTFRCDPISEHNRLYWYRQTLGQGPEFLTYFQNEAQLEKSRLLSDRFSAERPKGSFSTLEIQRTEQGDSAMYLCASSPMLAGGNYGYTFGSGTRLTVV.